The clone carrying this TCR beta chain was picked up a small number of times. Its antigen is undetermined. The data were taken from a study of T-cell reconstitution after alpha-beta-depleted transplantation in children. Study-wide findings and caveats: Several patients had high TCRbeta diversity at day 60; it came from surviving recipient T cells and thymic progenitors. Fresh T-cell production supplied most of the T-cell counts and diversity seen one year after transplant. Where alpha-beta T cells came from about two months after transplant was reportedly several hundred expanded graft clones.

This sample's TCRbeta library carried unique molecular identifier barcodes. MiXCR was run by TCRdb on the PCR reads, yielding one entry per CDR3 protein. The table includes fewer than 550,000 distinct CDR3 sequences, about an eighth detected once. The CDR3 runs 12 residues. Deletions cut 3 bases from V and 13 bases from J, with 10 bases between. Germline CDR1 is MDHEN and CDR2 is SYDVKM. Source: PBMCs, mostly from graft donor cells, taken 180 days after TCRalphabeta/CD19-depleted stem cell transplant. The TCR comes from a female patient aged 2-15 years who had a stem cell transplant for aplastic anemia, so the T cells may come from the graft donor. The chain recombines TRBV28 with TRBJ1-6, with D uncertain. CDR3 in DNA: TGTGCCAGCAGTTTGATAGGCAACCCCCTCCACTTT. It encodes CASSLIGNPLHF. Full variable domain (missing parts from reference TRBV28 and TRBJ1-6): DVKVTQSSRYLVKRTGEKVFLECVQDMDHENMFWYRQDPGLGLRLIYFSYDVKMKEKGDIPEGYSVSREKKERFSLILESASTNQTSMYLCASSLIGNPLHFGNGTRLTVT.